Listed below are T cell receptor beta chains from one sample, sequenced in a study of T cell changes during pregnancy in multiple sclerosis. TCRdb's table, derived via immunoSEQ multiplex PCR, lists solely in-frame clones and lacks some. The sample lists 40,000 to 50,000 clones; approximately 92% were seen once. Material: CD4+ T cells from peripheral blood mononuclear cells, obtained in the first trimester of pregnancy. The origin of the receptors is a female donor with multiple sclerosis, enrolled in a pregnancy study. CDR3s include the opening cysteine and the closing phenylalanine or tryptophan. The D gene is left open where the match is weak. The size of a clone is reported for some rows only, either as once, few or many, or as a class for expanded clones.

v_gene	j_gene	abundance	d_gene	CDR3nt	CDR3aa
TRBV29-1	TRBJ2-7	.	TRBD1	TGCAGCTTCACCGGGACAGGGGCCTACGAGCAGTACTTC	CSFTGTGAYEQYF
TRBV5-6	TRBJ1-2	.	TRBD1	TGTGCCAGCAGCTTGGAAACAGGGGCTAAAAATGGCTACACCTTC	CASSLETGAKNGYTF
TRBV30	TRBJ1-3	.	.	TGTGCCGCGGGGGTTAAGGGGGAAAACACCATATATTTT	CAAGVKGENTIYF
TRBV21-1	TRBJ1-5	.	.	TGTGCCAGCAGCAAAGCGTGGTTCCCCTACGGAGGAAGCAATCAGCCCCAGCATTTT	CASSKAWFPYGGSNQPQHF
TRBV7-2	TRBJ2-3	.	TRBD2	TGTGCCAGCAGCGCGAGCAGCGGGAGATTCGATACGCAGTATTTT	CASSASSGRFDTQYF
TRBV27	TRBJ2-3	.	TRBD2	TGTGCCAGCACCCAGACTAGCGGGAGAGTCATGGGTACGCAGTATTTT	CASTQTSGRVMGTQYF
TRBV19	TRBJ2-1	.	TRBD1	TGTGCCAGTAGTCGACCGGGACAGGGTTCCTACAATGAGCAGTTCTTC	CASSRPGQGSYNEQFF
TRBV6-5	TRBJ1-1	.	.	TGTGCCAGCAGTTACTCTCGTAGGGGGAACACTGAAGCTTTCTTT	CASSYSRRGNTEAFF
TRBV6-1	TRBJ2-7	.	.	TGTGCCAGTACCCCCCGGGACGAGCAGTACTTC	CASTPRDEQYF
TRBV27	TRBJ2-2	.	TRBD1	TGTGCCAGCAGCCGCGACAGGGCAAGGGCCGGGGAGCTGTTTTTT	CASSRDRARAGELFF
TRBV21-1	TRBJ1-5	.	.	TGTGCCAGCAGCAAAGTCGAGTTGGACAGGGACAATCAGCCCCAGCATTTT	CASSKVELDRDNQPQHF
TRBV27	TRBJ2-7	.	TRBD2	TGTGCCAGCAGTCGGCTAGCGGGAGGGTCCTACGAGCAGTACTTC	CASSRLAGGSYEQYF
TRBV7-9	TRBJ2-7	.	TRBD1	TGTGCCAGCAGCTCTCAGGGGGCTATCTCCTACGAGCAGTACTTC	CASSSQGAISYEQYF
TRBV28	TRBJ2-7	.	TRBD2	TGTGCCAGCAGTTCTACCGGGACTAGCGGGAAATGGTACGAGCAGTACTTC	CASSSTGTSGKWYEQYF
TRBV9	TRBJ2-2	.	TRBD2	TGTGCCAGCAGCCCACGGACTAGCGGCGCGAACACCGGGGAGCTGTTTTTT	CASSPRTSGANTGELFF
TRBV21-1	TRBJ1-1	few	.	TGTGCCAGCAGCTCTAATAGGGGAGGGGGCACTGAAGCTTTCTTT	CASSSNRGGGTEAFF
TRBV28	TRBJ1-2	once	.	TGTGCCAGCAGTCCTCTCCCGGGGCGGGGAAGCGGTGGCTACACCTTC	CASSPLPGRGSGGYTF
TRBV7-2	TRBJ2-5	.	.	TGTGCCAGCACCAGAAGCGGGCTAGGCTGGGAGACCCAGTACTTC	CASTRSGLGWETQYF
TRBV19	TRBJ1-1	.	TRBD1	TGTGCCAGTACCACAGACAGGGGAGCCCTTATGAACACTGAAGCTTTCTTT	CASTTDRGALMNTEAFF
TRBV6-1	TRBJ2-5	once	TRBD2	TGTGCCAGCAGTGAAGGGGAAACTAGCGGGGGCCAAGAGACCCAGTACTTC	CASSEGETSGGQETQYF
TRBV5-1	TRBJ2-1	.	TRBD2	TGCGCCAGCAGCTTGGAGGGACGGCGGGAGGAGCAGTTCTTC	CASSLEGRREEQFF
TRBV2	TRBJ1-4	.	.	TGTGCCAGCGGGAGGGACGAAAAACTGTTTTTT	CASGRDEKLFF
TRBV11-2	TRBJ2-2	.	TRBD2	TGTGCCAGCACCCTTAGCGGGAGGGAGTACACCGGGGAGCTGTTTTTT	CASTLSGREYTGELFF
TRBV4-1	TRBJ2-2	.	.	TGCGCCAGCAGCCAAGATCAAATCGGGGAGCTGTTTTTT	CASSQDQIGELFF
TRBV2	TRBJ2-2	.	TRBD2	TGTGCCAGCAGAGGAACTAGCGAAACCGGGGAGCTGTTTTTT	CASRGTSETGELFF
TRBV5-1	TRBJ2-7	.	TRBD1	TGCGCCAGCGGCCCGGGACAGACCTCCTACGAGCAGTACTTC	CASGPGQTSYEQYF
TRBV4-1	TRBJ2-1	.	TRBD1	TGCGCCAGCAGCCCTCAACCGGGACAGGGTCACAATGAGCAGTTCTTC	CASSPQPGQGHNEQFF
TRBV7-2	TRBJ2-7	.	.	TGTGCCAGCAGCTTAATGGACAGCTCCTACGAGCAGTACTTC	CASSLMDSSYEQYF
TRBV18	TRBJ1-5	.	.	TGTGCCAGCTCACTTTATAATGAGCAGCCCCAGCATTTT	CASSLYNEQPQHF